This entry lists 20 T cell receptor beta chains sequenced from one sample in a study of shared clonotypes between healthy human individuals. TCRdb keeps only in-frame clones here, not all; method: immunoSEQ multiplex PCR. Counted here are 1,500,000 or so clones, roughly 98.5% occurring once; the ten biggest clones make up about 0.34%. Specimen: naive CD4+ T cells sorted from blood. Subset here: CD45RA+ positively selected. The receptors were gathered from a man aged 30 to 45 in good health.

The rearrangement uses TRBV5-4 and TRBJ2-1, with no clear D. This CDR3 comprises 14 residues. The V gene's germline CDR1 is SGHNT and CDR2 YYREEE (reference sequence). With 9 bases removed from V and 3 bases from J, the gap between germline ends came to 16 bases. The CDR3 spells CATSRAAIYNEQFF. The DNA of the CDR3 is TGTGCCACCAGTCGGGCGGCCATCTACAATGAGCAGTTCTTC.

The chain has TRBV29-1 and TRBJ1-5, with D unclear. Trimming shortened V by 4 bases and J by 7 bases, and 17 bases separated the two germline ends. The CDR3 runs to 14 residues. Germline CDR1 is SQVTM and CDR2 is ANQGSEA. The CDR3 sequence is CSVAAGSHWQPQHF. CDR3 bases: TGCAGCGTTGCAGCCGGCAGCCATTGGCAGCCCCAGCATTTT.

The chain links TRBV14 to TRBJ2-5, with 12 bases lining up with TRBD1. The CDR3 consists of 18 residues. V shed 4 bases and J 4 bases; nucleotides not matched to a gene: 13. CDR1 and CDR2 (germline): SGHDN, FVKESK. DNA for the CDR3: TGTGCCAGCAGCCGACCGGGACAGGGGGCCAGTATGCGAGAGACCCAGTACTTC. The encoded protein is CASSRPGQGASMRETQYF.

V and J are TRBV5-4 and TRBJ2-7; unclear D gene. CDR1 and CDR2 (germline): SGHNT, YYREEE (reference sequence). The V end was cut by 0 bases, the J end by 3 bases, with 7 bases between. The CDR3 runs to 13 residues. CDR3 protein: CASSLGPFYEQYF. The CDR3 DNA follows: TGTGCCAGCAGCTTGGGCCCTTTCTACGAGCAGTACTTC.

This rearrangement joins TRBV6-4 to TRBJ2-1; 12 bases are a match to TRBD1. CDR1 and CDR2 from the germline V gene are MRHNA and SNTAGT. This CDR3 is 17 amino acids long. J gave up 5 bases and V 6 bases, and 11 bases lay outside the gene matches. The DNA of the CDR3 is TGTGCCAGCAGGAAGTTCAACCGGGACAGGGGGCACAATGAGCAGTTCTTC. It yields the protein CASRKFNRDRGHNEQFF.

The chain has TRBV9 and TRBJ2-2, with 12 bases matching TRBD2. The CDR3 loop spans 18 amino acids. V was clipped by 6 bases and J by 1 base; unmatched bases: 10. The germline gives CDR1 SGDLS, CDR2 YYNGEE. The CDR3 bases are TGTGCCAGCACCCCAAGACTAGCGGGAGTCCGGAACACCGGGGAGCTGTTTTTT. As protein: CASTPRLAGVRNTGELFF.

The rearrangement joins TRBV7-9 to TRBJ2-7; weak D call: TRBD2 (5 bases). V dropped 3 bases and J dropped 3 bases, with 12 bases sitting between them. Looked up from germline, CDR1 is SEHNR and CDR2 is FQNEAQ (reference sequence). The CDR3 is made up of 14 amino acids. Here the CDR3 reads CASSLRVRGYEQYF. Here the CDR3 DNA reads TGTGCCAGCAGCTTGAGGGTACGGGGCTACGAGCAGTACTTC.

This chain joins TRBV7-9 and TRBJ1-1; no firm D call. CDR1 and CDR2 (germline): SEHNR, FQNEAQ (reference sequence). V lost 4 bases, J lost 2 bases, and 8 bases lay in between. The CDR3 has 13 residues. CDR3: CASSSYRNTEAFF. DNA for the CDR3: TGTGCCAGCAGCTCCTACAGAAACACTGAAGCTTTCTTT.

The chain employs TRBV7-3 and TRBJ1-4; no clear D. The CDR3 runs to 13 residues. Germline CDR1 SGHTA, CDR2 FQGTGA. The V and J ends lost 4 bases and 3 bases respectively, with 6 bases between them. CDR3 sequence (DNA): TGTGCCAGCAGCTCCGGGCCTAATGAAAAACTGTTTTTT. Translated: CASSSGPNEKLFF. Supplemented by reference TRBV7-3 and TRBJ1-4, the full variable domain reads GAGVSQTPSNKVTEKGKYVELRCDPISGHTALYWYRQSLGQGPEFLIYFQGTGAADDSGLPNDRFFAVRPEGSVSTLKIQRTERGDSAVYLCASSSGPNEKLFFGSGTQLSVL.

On this clone: Other DNA sequences of this sample code for an identical CDR3. The J gene is TRBJ2-7, the V gene TRBV5-4; TRBD2 is a possible D gene (5 bases). CDR3 length equals 13 residues. V was clipped by 4 bases and J by 1 base, with 9 bases between them. Germline V gives CDR1 SGHNT, CDR2 YYREEE (reference sequence). CDR3: CASSPPGSYEQYF. The CDR3, as DNA: TGTGCCAGCAGCCCCCCGGGATCCTACGAGCAGTACTTC.

The V and J genes are TRBV19 and TRBJ2-1; the match to TRBD2 covers 9 bases. The germline CDR1 and CDR2 sequences are LNHDA and SQIVND (reference sequence). The CDR3 covers 16 residues. V was clipped by 5 bases and J by 3 bases; unmatched bases: 8. The CDR3 here is CASSVLSGSGYNEQFF. In DNA, the CDR3 is TGTGCCAGTAGTGTCCTTAGCGGGAGTGGCTACAATGAGCAGTTCTTC.

This clone occurred once. The chain couples TRBV19 to TRBJ2-5, with 9 positions matching TRBD1. Germline trimming cut 5 bases from V and 8 bases from J; bases unmatched to any gene: 9. The CDR3 has 14 residues. The V gene's germline CDR1 is LNHDA and CDR2 SQIVND (reference sequence). CDR3 bases: TGTGCCAGTAGTGCATCCGGGACAGGGTCCACCCAGTACTTC. Residues: CASSASGTGSTQYF.

V is TRBV25-1 and J is TRBJ2-3, with a tentative D call TRBD2 (6 bases). Trimming took 8 bases from V and 3 from J, leaving 15 bases between them. This CDR3 spans 14 amino acids. CDR1 and CDR2 from the germline V gene are MGHDK and SYGVNS. CDR3 DNA: TGTGCCAGCGGGGGACTTCTGGGAACAGATACGCAGTATTTT. Translated, it gives CASGGLLGTDTQYF.

A few counts support this clone. The chain links TRBV28 to TRBJ2-1; D gene unclear. The CDR3 contains 15 residues. Germline CDR1 is MDHEN and CDR2 is SYDVKM. V was shortened by 3 bases and J by 7 bases, with 16 bases between the two germline ends. The CDR3 spells CASSFIGLAQNEQFF. CDR3 coding DNA: TGTGCCAGCAGTTTTATAGGTTTAGCCCAGAATGAGCAGTTCTTC.

The chain joins TRBV28 to TRBJ1-2; TRBD1 aligns across 7 bases. The V gene end was trimmed by 5 bases and the J gene end by 0 bases; junction bases not matched to a gene: 9. This CDR3 spans 16 amino acids. Per germline, CDR1 MDHEN and CDR2 SYDVKM. CDR3 residues: CASSQPPGQTNYGYTF. CDR3 nucleotide sequence: TGTGCCAGCAGTCAACCGCCGGGACAGACTAACTATGGCTACACCTTC.

This clone turned up a few times. The chain combines TRBV5-5 with TRBJ2-7; no definite D call. Germline V gene data show CDR1 as SGHKS and CDR2 as YYEKEE (reference sequence). This CDR3 region has 13 residues. V lost 3 bases and J lost 6, with 13 bases in between. The CDR3 DNA reads TGTGCCAGCAGCTCCCCTTCAAGGAGCGAGCAGTACTTC. This encodes CASSSPSRSEQYF.

The chain has TRBV18 and TRBJ1-4, with D tentatively TRBD1 (6 bases). This CDR3 is built from 15 residues. Germline V gives CDR1 KGHSH, CDR2 LQKENI. V shed 1 base and J shed 10 bases, with 16 bases lying between them. In nucleotides, the CDR3 is TGTGCCAGCTCACCACAAACAGGGACGAGAGGAAAACTGTTTTTT. Translated, it gives CASSPQTGTRGKLFF.

This chain uses TRBV18 with TRBJ2-7; possibly TRBD2 for D (6 bases). This CDR3 has 15 residues. V was clipped by 0 bases and J by 0 bases, with 9 bases between them. Germline values: CDR1 KGHSH, CDR2 LQKENI. The CDR3 is CASSPPRDSSYEQYF. The CDR3 coding sequence is TGTGCCAGCTCACCACCTCGGGACTCCTCCTACGAGCAGTACTTC.

The CDR3 is CASSQDQARAFQETQYF. CDR3 bases: TGTGCCAGCAGCCAAGATCAAGCCAGGGCTTTCCAAGAGACCCAGTACTTC. The V call is TRBV14, the J call TRBJ2-5, with D possibly matching TRBD1 (5 bases). The germline gives CDR1 SGHDN, CDR2 FVKESK. Trimming pared 0 bases from V and 1 base from J, leaving 15 bases between. The length of the CDR3 is 17 residues.

This chain connects TRBV19 to TRBJ2-5, with TRBD2 matching over 12 bases. This CDR3 comprises 16 residues. Germline V lookup: CDR1 LNHDA, CDR2 SQIVND (reference sequence). V gave up 1 base and J gave up 0 bases; unmatched junction bases: 0. The CDR3 protein is CASSIGTSGNQETQYF. In DNA, the CDR3 is TGTGCCAGTAGTATAGGGACTAGCGGGAACCAAGAGACCCAGTACTTC.